Shown below are 26 T cell receptor beta chains from a single sample sequenced in a study of blood T cell repertoires in COVID-19. Profiling relied on immunoSEQ multiplex PCR, and the TCRdb table lists in-frame clones only, not all of them. Among fewer than 130,000 clones listed, over 60% were seen once. The sample consisted of peripheral blood. Receptors were obtained from a woman over 75 with active or convalescent COVID-19.

A single count supports this clone. J is TRBJ1-1 and V is TRBV3-1 (or the pseudogene TRBV3-2), with 10 bases fitting TRBD1. This CDR3 has 16 residues. The V segment lost 6 bases and the J segment 2 bases; nucleotides outside the gene matches: 9. Germline CDR1 is LGHDT and CDR2 is YNNKEL (reference sequence). The CDR3 DNA is TGTGCCAGCAGACCCGACAGGGGGCAGGGAAACACTGAAGCTTTCTTT. It encodes CASRPDRGQGNTEAFF.

The chain is built from TRBV11-3 and TRBJ2-1; TRBD1 matches 9 bases. V was pared by 4 bases and J by 0 bases, with 1 base of the junction left unmatched. The CDR3 runs to 15 residues. CDR1 is SGHNT, CDR2 YENEEA, per germline. The CDR3 sequence is CASSSGQGSYNEQFF. The CDR3 nucleotides read TGTGCCAGCAGCTCGGGACAGGGCTCCTACAATGAGCAGTTCTTC.

This chain links TRBV4-2 with TRBJ2-7, with 9 bases identical to TRBD1. CDR3 length equals 14 residues. Trimming removed 2 bases from V and 6 bases from J; junction bases left unmatched: 5. Germline V CDR1 and CDR2: LGHNA, YNFKEQ. The CDR3 loop reads CASSQKQGAGEQYF. As DNA, the CDR3 is TGTGCCAGCAGCCAAAAACAGGGGGCTGGCGAGCAGTACTTC.

The gene calls are TRBV9 and TRBJ2-1, with TRBD2 matching over 12 bases. Germline V lookup: CDR1 SGDLS, CDR2 YYNGEE. The V segment lost 0 bases and the J segment 7 bases; nucleotides outside the gene matches: 8. The CDR3 spans 17 residues. The CDR3 nucleotides are TGTGCCAGCAGCGTAGCTACGACTAGCGGGAGAGGGAATGAGCAGTTCTTC. Translation gives CASSVATTSGRGNEQFF.

The chain couples TRBV5-4 to TRBJ1-1; D is ambiguous. The CDR3 loop spans 13 amino acids. Looked up from germline, CDR1 is SGHNT and CDR2 is YYREEE (reference sequence). V was pared by 5 bases and J by 4 bases, with 12 bases between. Written as DNA, the CDR3 is TGTGCCAGCAGAAACCTCGGGAGCACTGAAGCTTTCTTT. This encodes CASRNLGSTEAFF.

The J gene is TRBJ2-1, the V gene TRBV19; 9 bases agree with TRBD1. The CDR3 runs to 16 residues. V shed 3 bases, J shed 2 bases, and the junction held 5 bases outside the gene matches. From germline, CDR1 is LNHDA and CDR2 SQIVND (reference sequence). The CDR3 region is CASSIVGQGAYNEQFF. The CDR3 region has the DNA TGTGCCAGTAGTATCGTGGGACAGGGCGCCTACAATGAGCAGTTCTTC.

The chain is built from TRBV10-1 and TRBJ2-5; 8 positions match TRBD2. Germline values: CDR1 WNHNN, CDR2 SYGVQD (reference sequence). The CDR3 totals 17 residues. Trimming took 0 bases from V and 2 from J; bases not matched to a gene: 8. The CDR3 loop reads CASSESRREGVQETQYF. CDR3 nucleotides: TGCGCCAGCAGTGAGTCGCGTCGGGAGGGAGTTCAAGAGACCCAGTACTTC.

This rearrangement joins TRBV3-1 (or the pseudogene TRBV3-2) to TRBJ1-1; D is unclear. The CDR3 extends over 13 amino acids. Between the trimmed V and J ends, which lost 1 base and 9 bases, there was a span of 12 bases. CDR1 is LGHDT and CDR2 is YNNKEL in the germline V gene (reference sequence). The DNA for the CDR3 is TGTGCCAGCAGCCAAGCTGTGGAGGGAAAAGCTTTCTTT. Its protein product is CASSQAVEGKAFF.

The CDR3 here is CASSLFYQGGEQYF. Written as DNA, the CDR3 is TGCGCCAGCAGCTTGTTTTATCAGGGGGGCGAGCAGTACTTC. The chain couples TRBV5-1 to TRBJ2-7; the D gene is possibly TRBD1 (7 bases). The CDR3 length is 14 residues. V gave up 1 base and J gave up 6 bases, with 14 bases separating them. Germline CDR1 and CDR2: SGHRS and YFSETQ.

This clone has only a few counts. The chain carries TRBV3-1 (or the pseudogene TRBV3-2) and TRBJ2-1; D gene uncertain. The CDR3 covers 13 residues. With 2 bases removed from V and 8 bases from J, the gap between germline ends came to 10 bases. Germline lookup yields CDR1 LGHDT and CDR2 YNNKEL (reference sequence). In nucleotides, the CDR3 is TGTGCCAGCAGCCAATCCCAGGTCCATGAGCAGTTCTTC. Its translation: CASSQSQVHEQFF.

In DNA form, the CDR3 reads TGTGCCAGCAGTAAGACTAGTATCCCCGGGGAGCTGTTTTTT. Translated, it gives CASSKTSIPGELFF. The chain has TRBV27 and TRBJ2-2; TRBD2 might be the D (6 bases). Trimming stripped 5 bases from V and 6 bases from J, with 13 bases between. The CDR3 totals 14 residues. Germline V gene sequence: CDR1 MNHEY, CDR2 SMNVEV (reference sequence).

This clone was detected only once. The genes are TRBV18 and TRBJ2-7; D might be TRBD1 (5 bases). This CDR3 has 13 residues. CDR1 is KGHSH and CDR2 is LQKENI in the germline V gene. V lost 1 base and J lost 6, with 10 bases in between. The CDR3 nucleotides read TGTGCCAGCTCACCACGAGCAGGGCGCGAGCAGTACTTC. This codes for CASSPRAGREQYF.

The chain employs TRBV7-8 and TRBJ2-5, with TRBD1 identical over 7 bases. The CDR3 totals 13 residues. V lost 5 bases, J lost 9 bases, and 9 bases stayed unmatched. The germline V gene has CDR1 SGHVS and CDR2 FQNEAQ. CDR3 sequence (DNA): TGTGCCAGCAGCACAAACAGGGGAAGGGCCCAGTACTTC. This codes for CASSTNRGRAQYF.

This clone has just a few counts. The chain couples TRBV7-2 to TRBJ2-3, with 7 bases fitting TRBD2. Germline lookup yields CDR1 SGHTA and CDR2 FQGNSA. There are 14 residues in the CDR3. The V and J ends lost 5 bases and 4 bases, in that order; junction bases with no gene match: 6. The CDR3: CASSTRTRSDTQYF. CDR3 DNA sequence: TGTGCCAGCAGCACCCGGACTAGATCAGATACGCAGTATTTT.

The gene calls are TRBV15 and TRBJ1-4; no reliable D call. The CDR3 has 14 amino acids. The germline V gene encodes CDR1 LNHNV and CDR2 YYDKDF (reference sequence). The germline V and J ends were trimmed by 1 base and 6 bases, with 9 bases remaining between them. CDR3 in amino acids: CATSRASVDEKLFF. The DNA of the CDR3 is TGTGCCACCAGCAGAGCTTCGGTAGATGAAAAACTGTTTTTT.

J is TRBJ2-7 and V is TRBV13, with 10 nucleotides matching TRBD2. The CDR3 consists of 15 residues. Germline CDR1 and CDR2: PRHDT and FYEKMQ (reference sequence). V gave up 5 bases and J gave up 2 bases; unmatched junction bases: 6. In DNA, the CDR3 is TGTGCCAGCAGCCTAAGGACTAGCGGAACCTACGAGCAGTACTTC. It is translated as CASSLRTSGTYEQYF. Full variable domain (missing parts from reference TRBV13 and TRBJ2-7): AAGVIQSPRHLIKEKRETATLKCYPIPRHDTVYWYQQGPGQDPQFLISFYEKMQSDKGSIPDRFSAQQFSDYHSELNMSSLELGDSALYFCASSLRTSGTYEQYFGPGTRLTVT.

The chain couples TRBV3-1 (or the pseudogene TRBV3-2) to TRBJ2-7; 11 positions match TRBD2. The germline V gene encodes CDR1 LGHDT and CDR2 YNNKEL (reference sequence). Unmatched junction bases numbered 4, after V lost 3 bases and J lost 3 bases. CDR3 length equals 15 residues. CDR3 DNA sequence: TGTGCCAGCAGCCAGGGACTAGCGGTGGGCTACGAGCAGTACTTC. Amino acids: CASSQGLAVGYEQYF.

The CDR3 region is CASGLDPMGGLSYNEQFF. The CDR3 DNA reads as TGTGCTAGTGGTTTGGACCCCATGGGGGGACTCTCCTACAATGAGCAGTTCTTC. This chain uses TRBV12-5 with TRBJ2-1; the D gene is possibly TRBD2 (6 bases). The V end was cut by 1 base, the J end by 0 bases, with 16 bases between. The V gene's germline CDR1 is LGHNT and CDR2 FRNRAP. The CDR3 contains 18 residues.

This chain uses TRBV18 with TRBJ1-2; no firm D call. CDR1 and CDR2 (germline): KGHSH, LQKENI. The CDR3 covers 14 residues. Trimming shortened V by 6 bases and J by 2 bases, and 13 bases separated the two germline ends. The CDR3 region is CASSPDIENYGYTF. In DNA, the CDR3 is TGTGCCAGCTCTCCCGACATAGAGAACTATGGCTACACCTTC.

The J gene is TRBJ2-3, the V gene TRBV27, with 12 bases fitting TRBD2. Germline CDR1 and CDR2: MNHEY and SMNVEV (reference sequence). Trimming took 4 bases from V and 2 from J; bases not matched to a gene: 4. This CDR3 spans 16 amino acids. CDR3 residues: CASSSRTSGITDTQYF. CDR3 coding DNA: TGTGCCAGCAGTTCAAGGACTAGCGGGATCACAGATACGCAGTATTTT.

This clone appeared once. The rearrangement joins TRBV5-4 to TRBJ2-3, with D possibly matching TRBD1 (6 bases). This CDR3 contains 13 residues. The V and J ends lost 6 bases and 3 bases respectively, with 11 bases between them. Germline loops: CDR1 SGHNT, CDR2 YYREEE (reference sequence). CDR3 in DNA: TGTGCCAGCACGCAGGGGATAACAGATACGCAGTATTTT. Amino acids: CASTQGITDTQYF.

This clone was counted a few times. This chain joins TRBV4-1 and TRBJ1-1; TRBD1 matches at 9 bases. Germline V lookup: CDR1 MGHRA, CDR2 YSYEKL. The V and J ends lost 4 bases and 0 bases, in that order; junction bases with no gene match: 6. The CDR3 consists of 16 residues. The CDR3, as DNA: TGCGCCAGCAGCCTCGGACAGGGGTTACTGAACACTGAAGCTTTCTTT. Translated, it gives CASSLGQGLLNTEAFF.

This sequence joins TRBV7-2 and TRBJ2-7; 8 nucleotides match TRBD1. The CDR3 loop spans 15 amino acids. V gave up 3 bases and J gave up 6 bases; unmatched junction bases: 10. Germline V gene data show CDR1 as SGHTA and CDR2 as FQGNSA. This CDR3 is CASSFFARTGSEQYF. CDR3 DNA: TGTGCCAGCAGCTTTTTCGCTAGGACAGGGTCCGAGCAGTACTTC.

The rearrangement links TRBV12-3 or TRBV12-4 to TRBJ1-6; possibly TRBD1 for D (6 bases). This CDR3 has 12 amino acids. V lost 4 bases and J lost 8, with 6 bases in between. The CDR3 is CASSYRDSPLHF. The DNA of the CDR3 is TGTGCCAGCAGTTACAGGGATTCACCCCTCCACTTT.

V gene TRBV19 combines with J gene TRBJ2-7; D is uncertain. Trimming shortened V by 4 bases and J by 0 bases, and 7 bases separated the two germline ends. CDR3 length equals 13 residues. Germline CDR1 and CDR2: LNHDA and SQIVND (reference sequence). CDR3 amino acids: CASSSGSSYEQYF. The CDR3 bases are TGTGCCAGTAGTAGCGGAAGCTCCTACGAGCAGTACTTC.

The chain couples TRBV11-1 to TRBJ2-1; TRBD2 agrees at 13 bases. In germline, CDR1 is SGHAT, CDR2 FQDESV (reference sequence). The CDR3 sequence is 15 residues long. Germline trimming cut 4 bases from V and 9 bases from J; bases unmatched to any gene: 6. For the CDR3, the DNA is TGTGCCAGCAGCTGGACTAGCGGGAGACAGGCTGAGCAGTTCTTC. Its protein product is CASSWTSGRQAEQFF.